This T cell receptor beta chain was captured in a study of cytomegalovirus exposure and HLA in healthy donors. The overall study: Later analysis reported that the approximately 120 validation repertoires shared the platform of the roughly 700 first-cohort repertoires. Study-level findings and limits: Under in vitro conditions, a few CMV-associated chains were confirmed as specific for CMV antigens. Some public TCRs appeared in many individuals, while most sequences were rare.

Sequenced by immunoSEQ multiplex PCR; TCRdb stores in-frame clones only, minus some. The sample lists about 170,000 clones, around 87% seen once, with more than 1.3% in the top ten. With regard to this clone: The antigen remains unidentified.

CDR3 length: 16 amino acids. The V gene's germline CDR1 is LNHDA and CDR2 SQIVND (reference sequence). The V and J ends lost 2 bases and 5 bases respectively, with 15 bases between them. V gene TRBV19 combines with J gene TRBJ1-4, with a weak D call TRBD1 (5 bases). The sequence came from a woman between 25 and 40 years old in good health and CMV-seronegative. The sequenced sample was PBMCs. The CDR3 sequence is CASSISRTKKNEKLFF. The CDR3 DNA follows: TGTGCCAGTAGTATATCAAGGACAAAGAAGAATGAAAAACTGTTTTTT. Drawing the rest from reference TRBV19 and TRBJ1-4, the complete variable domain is DGGITQSPKYLFRKEGQNVTLSCEQNLNHDAMYWYRQDPGQGLRLIYYSQIVNDFQKGDIAEGYSVSREKKESFPLTVTSAQKNPTAFYLCASSISRTKKNEKLFFGSGTQLSVL.